This is a list of T cell receptor beta chains from one sample in a study of shared clonotypes between healthy human individuals. The table came from immunoSEQ multiplex PCR; TCRdb's copy has only in-frame clones and leaves some out. This table has around 1,100,000 clones, around three quarters appearing once. The sequenced material came from memory CD4+ T cells from PBMCs. Every receptor here comes from a man aged 18 to 35 in good health. Some clones in this sample may be carry-over from other donors' samples. Each CDR3 is given with its conserved first and last residue. The D gene is left open where the match is weak. Clone size appears in some rows only: once, few, many, or a class for an expanded clone.

d_gene	j_gene	v_gene	abundance	CDR3nt	CDR3aa
NA	TRBJ2-2	TRBV10-1	NA	TGCGCCAGCAGTGACGATAACACCGGGGAGCTGTTTTTT	CASSDDNTGELFF
TRBD1	TRBJ2-7	TRBV5-1	NA	TGCGCCAGCAGCTGGAAGGACAGGGCCTACGAGCAGTACTTC	CASSWKDRAYEQYF
NA	TRBJ1-2	TRBV18	NA	TGTGCCAGCTCACCAGGGGCTTATCCAGGGAACTATGGCTACACCTTC	CASSPGAYPGNYGYTF
NA	TRBJ1-2	TRBV15	few	TGTGCCACCAGCAGAGGCTCGAACTATGGCTACACCTTC	CATSRGSNYGYTF
TRBD2	TRBJ2-5	TRBV7-2	NA	TGTGCCAGCAGCTTTAATGCGGGGGTGAAGGAGACCCAGTACTTC	CASSFNAGVKETQYF
NA	TRBJ2-2	TRBV5-1	few	TGCGCCAGCAAAATATCGATGTCGGAAAACACCGGGGAGCTGTTTTTT	CASKISMSENTGELFF
NA	TRBJ2-3	TRBV15	NA	TGTGCCACCAGCAGAGAGGCCTTACAGTATTTT	CATSREALQYF
TRBD1	TRBJ1-2	TRBV30	few	TGTGCCTGGAGGGCAGGGGGCCGGGGTTTTGGCTACACCTTC	CAWRAGGRGFGYTF
NA	TRBJ2-3	TRBV5-4	once	TGTGCCAGCACCAATCGGCTAGCTGGGGATACGCAGTATTTT	CASTNRLAGDTQYF
NA	TRBJ2-5	TRBV7-6	NA	NA	CASSFGPGGETQYF
NA	TRBJ1-4	TRBV28	NA	TGTGCCAGCAGTTTTCCGGGCAATAGAGGAAAACTGTTTTTT	CASSFPGNRGKLFF
NA	TRBJ1-2	TRBV15	NA	TGTGCCACCAGCAGTGTCAGGTCTGGCTACACCTTC	CATSSVRSGYTF
TRBD1	TRBJ2-7	TRBV5-4	NA	TGTGCCAGCAGTCGGACAGGGAGTGGCTCCTACGAGCAGTACTTC	CASSRTGSGSYEQYF
NA	TRBJ2-2	TRBV6-6	many	TGTGCCAGCAGTTACAGGCTAGCGAATACCGGGGAGCTGTTTTTT	CASSYRLANTGELFF
NA	TRBJ1-2	TRBV2	NA	TGTGCCAGCAGTGAAAGGAACTATGGCTACACCTTC	CASSERNYGYTF
NA	TRBJ2-2	TRBV6-6	NA	TGTGCCAGCAGTTACTTACGGGCCGGGGAGCTGTTTTTT	CASSYLRAGELFF
NA	TRBJ1-3	TRBV6-1	NA	TGTGCCAGCAGTGCCCGGTTCGGAAGCACCATATATTTT	CASSARFGSTIYF
TRBD1	TRBJ2-1	TRBV30	once	TGTGCCTGGAGTGTCGGACAGGGGGCTTACAATGAGCAGTTCTTC	CAWSVGQGAYNEQFF
NA	TRBJ1-4	TRBV5-8	NA	TGTGCCAGCAGCCCACCCGGGGCAGCGCATGCAACTAATGAAAAACTGTTTTTT	CASSPPGAAHATNEKLFF
NA	TRBJ1-1	TRBV6-6	NA	TGTGCCAGCAGTTTAGGCGGAGGAATGGGGACTGAAGCTTTCTTT	CASSLGGGMGTEAFF
TRBD1	TRBJ1-2	TRBV30	many	TGTGCCTGGAGTGGTCGACAGGGCTATGGCTACACCTTC	CAWSGRQGYGYTF
NA	TRBJ1-1	TRBV18	NA	TGTGCCAGCTCACCACTAAATCCCCTTTTGAACACTGAAGCTTTCTTT	CASSPLNPLLNTEAFF
NA	TRBJ2-5	TRBV30	NA	TGTGCCTGGAGTGTACAAACGACCCAGTACTTC	CAWSVQTTQYF
TRBD1	TRBJ1-1	TRBV18	NA	TGTGCCAGCTCACCACGTTTGGGACAGGGGGTAGGTGAAGCTTTCTTT	CASSPRLGQGVGEAFF
TRBD1	TRBJ1-3	TRBV5-4	NA	TGTGCCAGCAGCGGGGGACAGTTCTCTGGAAACACCATATATTTT	CASSGGQFSGNTIYF
TRBD2	TRBJ2-1	TRBV2	NA	TGTGCCAGCAGTCGGACTAGCGGGATAGATGAGCAGTTCTTC	CASSRTSGIDEQFF
NA	TRBJ2-2	TRBV7-8	NA	TGTGCCAGCAGCTTACCAGTAGCAGGGGAGCTGTTTTTT	CASSLPVAGELFF
NA	TRBJ1-5	TRBV28	NA	TGTGCCAGCTCCTCAGGGACCCAGCATTTT	CASSSGTQHF
NA	TRBJ1-1	TRBV5-6	once	TGTGCCAGCAGCTTGACAGGGAGAGGGACTGAAGCTTTCTTT	CASSLTGRGTEAFF
NA	TRBJ1-5	TRBV19	NA	TGTGCCAGTAGTTGGGCGGTGGGGAGCAATCAGCCCCAGCATTTT	CASSWAVGSNQPQHF
NA	TRBJ2-7	TRBV5-4	NA	TGTGCCAGCAGCTTGGCGGCAGGCCCCGGCTACGAGCAGTACTTC	CASSLAAGPGYEQYF
NA	TRBJ2-7	TRBV18	NA	TGTGCCAGCTCACCGACTAGTTACTACGAGCAGTACTTC	CASSPTSYYEQYF
NA	TRBJ1-2	TRBV20-1	NA	TGCAGTGCTAGACAGGGGCCCGGCTACACCTTC	CSARQGPGYTF
TRBD1	TRBJ1-1	TRBV11-2	NA	TGTGCCAGCCTAAGGGGACAGGGTAACACTGAAGCTTTCTTT	CASLRGQGNTEAFF
NA	TRBJ1-2	TRBV4-1	NA	TGCGCCAGCAGCCAAGATCCGGGGCAGGGGCGGTCGGGTGGCTACACCTTC	CASSQDPGQGRSGGYTF
NA	TRBJ1-5	TRBV6-1	NA	TGTGCCAGCAGTGAGACCCGGGGGGTACTTTCCCAGCATTTT	CASSETRGVLSQHF
NA	TRBJ1-4	TRBV28	NA	TGTGCCAGCAGAACGACAGGAGGTAATGAAAAACTGTTTTTT	CASRTTGGNEKLFF
NA	TRBJ1-5	TRBV28	NA	TGTGCCAGCAGTTGGAGGGATCAGCCCCAGCATTTT	CASSWRDQPQHF
NA	TRBJ2-3	TRBV28	NA	TGTGCCAGCAGTGTGCTTGGAGCGGGCGGCACAGATACGCAGTATTTT	CASSVLGAGGTDTQYF
NA	TRBJ2-3	TRBV4-1	few	TGCGCCAGCGGGGGGATAGGGCGCACAGATACGCAGTATTTT	CASGGIGRTDTQYF
TRBD1	TRBJ2-5	TRBV6-1	once	TGTGCCAGCAGTGGAAGGACAGGGGGCGCCCAAGAGACCCAGTACTTC	CASSGRTGGAQETQYF
NA	TRBJ1-1	TRBV29-1	many	TGCAGCGTTGACGCGGGTGGCGCTGAAGCTTTCTTT	CSVDAGGAEAFF
TRBD2	TRBJ2-1	TRBV18	few	TGTGCCAGCTCACGACTAGCGGGAGTGGGTGAGCAGTTCTTC	CASSRLAGVGEQFF
TRBD2	TRBJ2-3	TRBV11-3	NA	TGTGCCAGCAGCGAACTAGCGGGGGGGTCGGATACGCAGTATTTT	CASSELAGGSDTQYF
TRBD2	TRBJ2-1	TRBV19	NA	TGTGCCAGTAGTGAGGGGGCGGGAGGGGACAATGAGCAGTTCTTC	CASSEGAGGDNEQFF
NA	TRBJ1-5	TRBV7-2	NA	TGTGCCAGCAGCTTCCGGGGTGAGATTGGGGATCAGCCCCAGCATTTT	CASSFRGEIGDQPQHF
NA	TRBJ1-2	TRBV6-1	NA	TGTGCCAGCAAATTCGTTGGGGATGGCTACACCTTC	CASKFVGDGYTF
NA	TRBJ2-5	TRBV29-1	NA	TGCAGCGTTGGAAGGGCTGGGGAGACCCAGTACTTC	CSVGRAGETQYF
NA	TRBJ1-2	TRBV7-8	NA	TGTGCCAGCAGCCCTTCGGGAGCTAACTATGGCTACACCTTC	CASSPSGANYGYTF
TRBD2	TRBJ2-1	TRBV2	NA	TGTGCCAGCAGAGAAAAAGCGGGACTAGGAGCCAATGAGCAGTTCTTC	CASREKAGLGANEQFF
NA	TRBJ1-1	TRBV4-2	NA	TGTGCCAGCAGCCAAGACTTCGGACGGCGTACGCCTGAAGCTTTCTTT	CASSQDFGRRTPEAFF
NA	TRBJ1-4	TRBV28	NA	TGTGCCAGCAGTGCCCCGGACAGCTTAAATGAAAAACTGTTTTTT	CASSAPDSLNEKLFF